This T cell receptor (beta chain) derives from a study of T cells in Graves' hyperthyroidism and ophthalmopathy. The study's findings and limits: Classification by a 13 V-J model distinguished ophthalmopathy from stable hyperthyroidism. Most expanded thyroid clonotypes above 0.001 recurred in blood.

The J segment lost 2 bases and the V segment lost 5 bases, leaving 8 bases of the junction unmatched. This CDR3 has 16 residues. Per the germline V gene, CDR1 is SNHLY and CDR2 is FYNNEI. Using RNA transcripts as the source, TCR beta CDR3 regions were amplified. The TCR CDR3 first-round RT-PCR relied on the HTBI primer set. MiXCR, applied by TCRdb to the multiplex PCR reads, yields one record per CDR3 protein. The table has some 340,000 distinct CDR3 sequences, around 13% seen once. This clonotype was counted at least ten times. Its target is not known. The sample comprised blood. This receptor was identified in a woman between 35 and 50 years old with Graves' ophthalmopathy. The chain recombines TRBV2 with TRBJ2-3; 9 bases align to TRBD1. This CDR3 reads CASSPPDRGPTDTQYF. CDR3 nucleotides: TGTGCCAGCAGTCCTCCGGACAGGGGACCCACAGATACGCAGTATTTT.